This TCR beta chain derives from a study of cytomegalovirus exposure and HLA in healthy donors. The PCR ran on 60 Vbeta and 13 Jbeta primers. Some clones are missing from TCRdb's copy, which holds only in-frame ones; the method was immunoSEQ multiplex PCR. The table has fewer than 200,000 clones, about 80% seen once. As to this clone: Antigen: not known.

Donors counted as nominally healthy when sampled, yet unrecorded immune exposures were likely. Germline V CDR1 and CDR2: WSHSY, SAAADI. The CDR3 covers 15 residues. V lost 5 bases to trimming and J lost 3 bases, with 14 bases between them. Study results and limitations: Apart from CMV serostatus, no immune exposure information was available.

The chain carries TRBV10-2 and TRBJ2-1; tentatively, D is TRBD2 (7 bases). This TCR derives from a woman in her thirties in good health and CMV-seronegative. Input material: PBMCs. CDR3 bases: TGCGCCAGCAGTAGGGGGGGGGCCCTCTACAATGAGCAGTTCTTC. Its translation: CASSRGGALYNEQFF.